This TCR beta chain originates from a study of blood T cell repertoires in COVID-19 (dated by TCRdb to between 2020 and 2021). Turning to the overall study: Samples from collaborators originated in the United States, Italy and Spain and spanned both the acute and convalescent phases of COVID-19. The material from the prospective study consisted of cDNA or gDNA derived from T cells, B-cell-depleted T cells, or PBMCs. Subjects who had been exposed to COVID-19, were actively infected with it, or had recovered from it provided the deeply sampled blood TCRbeta repertoires that made up the dataset. The repertoires were made available in a free public database intended to serve as a resource for research on the immune response to SARS-CoV-2. Samples were obtained from the ongoing ImmuneRACE study (first 160 participants) and from some 1,200 subjects provided by 6 global collaborators. Sample metadata almost always included a de-identified subject ID, COVID-19 status, age in years and sex. Where available, HLA class I and class II types were obtained from metadata supplied by the sample provider rather than from assay-based typing.

Germline trimming amounts to 7 bases on V and 0 bases on J, with 5 as the count of junction bases outside the gene matches. The CDR3 numbers 15 residues from cysteine through phenylalanine. Of all the DNA, just the CDR3 is kept, 45 bases in frame from base 1. CDR1 and CDR2, per the germline V gene, are SNHLY and FYNNEI. Study-level results and caveats: The quantity of clinical and demographic metadata differed by source and by participant and was supplied without curation.

This clone came up many times. Its antigen is still unknown. No clone much larger than this one lies a single base away; base qualities are absent. The immunoSEQ Assay, a bias-controlled multiplex PCR, was used to amplify TCRbeta CDR3 regions from genomic DNA. As for the authors' bioinformatics: The number of nucleated cells in each sample was estimated by amplification of reference gene primers within the assay. Sequence reads were collapsed and filtered to measure the absolute abundance of every unique TCRbeta CDR3 rearrangement. For each sample, productive Simpson clonality was calculated as the square root of Simpson's diversity index across productive rearrangements. What TCRdb holds here is the immuneACCESS table cut down to in-frame rearrangements. Part of the clones is not present; checked against another copy, under half of the missing clones reflect an unresolved V gene, and the others are unexplained. The D gene and trimming were derived from the DNA, and the V and J assignments and clone size from that table. This sample comprises nearly 95,000 clones, approximately 79% of them detected only once. The top ten clones comprise around 4% of the sample.

At one collaborating source in Seattle, patients were enrolled during active infection and were followed longitudinally through the course of disease. Whole blood was collected in K2EDTA tubes by collaborating institutions according to the institutions' own protocols. For TCRbeta analysis, collaborator samples were shipped as frozen whole blood, as isolated PBMCs, or as DNA extracted from either sample type. The V gene is TRBV2 and the J gene is TRBJ2-4, with 8 middle bases fitting TRBD1. This sequence was found in a man aged 65-85 years with COVID-19, enrolled during active disease. The sequencing sample was made of peripheral blood. The CDR3 loop reads CASTGTGLAKNIQYF. The DNA is as follows: TGTGCCAGCACCGGGACAGGTTTAGCCAAAAACATTCAGTACTTC.